This TCR beta chain appears in the sequencing data of a study of tumor and adjacent non-tumor tissue in lung cancer. About the research overall: Each sample yielded approximately 4.2 million productive TCRbeta reads on average.

The library came from three nested PCR rounds adapted from ARM-PCR protocols. MiXCR, run by TCRdb on the multiplex PCR reads, gives a single entry per CDR3 protein. The sample includes 50,000 to 70,000 distinct CDR3 sequences, roughly two thirds seen only once; the top ten take less than 35%. This CDR3 comprises 15 residues. Per the germline V gene, CDR1 is SGHTS and CDR2 is YDEGEE. RNA was extracted from bulk tissue without any cell sorting. More than 3 cm separated this lung sample from the edge of the tumor. Concerning this clonotype itself: The junction shows a germline mismatch at one end, possibly a read error.

This TCR was recovered from a man between 65 and 85 years old with non-small cell lung cancer. The sequenced material came from distant non-tumor lung tissue. The J gene is TRBJ2-5, the V gene TRBV5-8, with a possible D match to TRBD2 (5 bases). This CDR3 reads CASSLAGMVGETRYF. CDR3 sequence (DNA): TGTGCCAGCAGCTTGGCGGGTATGGTGGGAGAGACCCGGTACTTT.